The present T cell receptor beta chain was sequenced within a study of OX40 agonist ivuxolimab in advanced cancers. Looking at the study overall: Patients received intravenous ivuxolimab every 2 weeks at 0.01 to 10 mg/kg. The dose-escalation cohort had hepatocellular carcinoma, melanoma, renal cell or head and neck cancer. It was permissible to have had prior anti-PD-1, anti-PD-L1 or anti-CTLA-4 therapy, and over 35% had some. General study points: Relative to CD4+ cells, CD8+ T cells on average had more expanded clones.

To note about this clone: Its target is unknown.

Libraries were prepared by immunoSEQ multiplex PCR; TCRdb keeps only in-frame clonotypes and omits some of them. The data contain about 25,000 clones, roughly 80% of them singletons. This CDR3 region has 15 residues. The chain combines TRBV1 with TRBJ2-1; no DNA check was done on the table's D call, TRBD1. TRBV1 is annotated as a pseudogene. This clonotype originated in an adult with an advanced solid tumor such as melanoma, head and neck, liver or kidney cancer. This sample comprised CD4+ or CD8+ T cells sorted from blood, obtained in a trial of the OX40 agonist ivuxolimab. CDR3 in DNA: TGCACCAGCATCCGAGACAGGGGACCCTACAATGAGCAGTTCTTC. Its protein is CTSIRDRGPYNEQFF.